This TCR beta chain was profiled in a study of T cells in Graves' hyperthyroidism and ophthalmopathy. Study information: Sampling of peripheral blood happened at initial diagnosis, prior to any treatment. Points from the study as a whole: Peripheral blood also featured most of the thyroid clonotypes expanded above 0.001.

Amplified regions were TCR beta CDR3 sequences from RNA transcripts. RT-PCR in the first round (using the HTBI primer set) targeted the TCR CDR3. One entry per CDR3 protein results from TCRdb running MiXCR on the multiplex PCR reads. This table holds over 500,000 distinct CDR3 sequences, 17% found once. V dropped 4 bases and J dropped 2 bases, with 18 bases sitting between them. This CDR3 spans 16 amino acids. Germline CDR1 reads SGHRS; CDR2 reads YFSETQ. Patients were excluded for uncontrolled infection, other autoimmune disease, pregnancy or lactation. The sample holds a few counts of this clonotype. Its antigen is unknown.

The sample taken for sequencing was blood. The rearrangement joins TRBV5-1 to TRBJ1-1; a weak D match, TRBD1 (5 bases). The clonotype comes from a woman between 18 and 30 years old with Graves' ophthalmopathy. As DNA, the CDR3 is TGCGCCAGCAGCCCAGGGTATGCGGCCCGTAACACTGAAGCTTTCTTT. This codes for CASSPGYAARNTEAFF.